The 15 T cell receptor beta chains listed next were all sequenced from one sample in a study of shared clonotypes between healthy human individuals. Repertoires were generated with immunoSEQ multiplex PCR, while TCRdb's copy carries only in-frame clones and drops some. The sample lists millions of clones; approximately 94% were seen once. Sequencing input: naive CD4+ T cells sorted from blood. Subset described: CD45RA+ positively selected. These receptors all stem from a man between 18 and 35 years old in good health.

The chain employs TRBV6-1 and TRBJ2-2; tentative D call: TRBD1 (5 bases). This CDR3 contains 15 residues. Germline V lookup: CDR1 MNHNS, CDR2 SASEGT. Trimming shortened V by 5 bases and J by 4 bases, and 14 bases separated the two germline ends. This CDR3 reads CASSPRPTVTGELFF. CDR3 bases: TGTGCCAGCAGTCCCAGACCGACAGTCACCGGGGAGCTGTTTTTT.

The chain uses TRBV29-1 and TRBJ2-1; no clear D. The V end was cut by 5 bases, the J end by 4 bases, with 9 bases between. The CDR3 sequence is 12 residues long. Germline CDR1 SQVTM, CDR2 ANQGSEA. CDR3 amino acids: CSVRVSYNEQFF. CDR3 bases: TGCAGCGTTAGGGTCAGTTACAATGAGCAGTTCTTC.

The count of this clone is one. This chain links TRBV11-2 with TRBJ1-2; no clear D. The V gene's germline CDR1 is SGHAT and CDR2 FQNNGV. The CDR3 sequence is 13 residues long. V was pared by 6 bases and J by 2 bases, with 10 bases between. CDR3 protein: CASRSLRNYGYTF. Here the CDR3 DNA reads TGTGCCAGCAGATCCCTGAGGAACTATGGCTACACCTTC.

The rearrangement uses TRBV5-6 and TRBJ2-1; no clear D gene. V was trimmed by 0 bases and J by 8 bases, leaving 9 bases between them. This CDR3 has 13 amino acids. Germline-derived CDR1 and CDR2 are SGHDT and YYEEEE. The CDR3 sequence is CASSLGLEYEQFF. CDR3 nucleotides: TGTGCCAGCAGCTTGGGCCTGGAGTATGAGCAGTTCTTC.

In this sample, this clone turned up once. The CDR3 loop reads CASTRQGATNEKLFF. DNA of the CDR3: TGTGCCAGCACCCGACAGGGGGCAACTAATGAAAAACTGTTTTTT. V usage is TRBV6-1 and J usage is TRBJ1-4; 9 bases map to TRBD1. This CDR3 is built from 15 residues. Germline V gene data show CDR1 as MNHNS and CDR2 as SASEGT. V was pared by 7 bases and J by 0 bases, with 3 bases of the junction left unmatched.

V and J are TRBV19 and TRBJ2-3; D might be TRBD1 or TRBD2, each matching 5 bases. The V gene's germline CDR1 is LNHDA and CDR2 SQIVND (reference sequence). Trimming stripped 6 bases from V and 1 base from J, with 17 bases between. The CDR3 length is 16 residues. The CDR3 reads CASRDQGTRGTDTQYF. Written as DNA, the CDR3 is TGTGCCAGTAGAGACCAGGGTACGAGGGGCACAGATACGCAGTATTTT.

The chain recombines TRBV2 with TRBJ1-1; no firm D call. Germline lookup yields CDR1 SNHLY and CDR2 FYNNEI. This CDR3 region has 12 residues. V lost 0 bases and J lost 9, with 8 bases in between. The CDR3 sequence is CASSEARVKAFF. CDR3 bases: TGTGCCAGCAGTGAAGCAAGGGTAAAAGCTTTCTTT.

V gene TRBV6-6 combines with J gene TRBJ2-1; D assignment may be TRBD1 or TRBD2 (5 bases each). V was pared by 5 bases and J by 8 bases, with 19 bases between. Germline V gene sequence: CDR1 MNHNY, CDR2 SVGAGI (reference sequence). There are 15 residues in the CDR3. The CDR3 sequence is CASSKNLMRGDEQFF. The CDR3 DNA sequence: TGTGCCAGCAGTAAAAACTTGATGAGAGGGGATGAGCAGTTCTTC.

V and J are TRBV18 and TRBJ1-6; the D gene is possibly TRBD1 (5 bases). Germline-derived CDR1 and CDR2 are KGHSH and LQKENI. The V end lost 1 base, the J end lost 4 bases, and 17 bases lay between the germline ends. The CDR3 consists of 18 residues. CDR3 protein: CASSPLTGDISYNSPLHF. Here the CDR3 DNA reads TGTGCCAGCTCACCACTCACAGGAGACATTAGTTATAATTCACCCCTCCACTTT.

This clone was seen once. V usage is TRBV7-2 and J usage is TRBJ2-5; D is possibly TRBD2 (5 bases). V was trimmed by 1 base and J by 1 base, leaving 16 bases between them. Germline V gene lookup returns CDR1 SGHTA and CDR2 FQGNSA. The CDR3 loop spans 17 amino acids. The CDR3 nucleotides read TGTGCCAGCAGCTTAGTCCCGAGCGGAACCCCCCAAGAGACCCAGTACTTC. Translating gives CASSLVPSGTPQETQYF.

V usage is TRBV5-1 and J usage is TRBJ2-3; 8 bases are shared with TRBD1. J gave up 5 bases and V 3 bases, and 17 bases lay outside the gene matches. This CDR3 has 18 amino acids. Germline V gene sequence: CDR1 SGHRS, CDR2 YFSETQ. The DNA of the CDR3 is TGCGCCAGCAGCTCATTAGAGACAGGGGCCCTCATGGGAGATACGCAGTATTTT. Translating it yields CASSSLETGALMGDTQYF. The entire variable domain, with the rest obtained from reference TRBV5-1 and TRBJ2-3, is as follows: KAGVTQTPRYLIKTRGQQVTLSCSPISGHRSVSWYQQTPGQGLQFLFEYFSETQRNKGNFPGRFSGRQFSNSRSEMNVSTLELGDSALYLCASSSLETGALMGDTQYFGPGTRLTVL.

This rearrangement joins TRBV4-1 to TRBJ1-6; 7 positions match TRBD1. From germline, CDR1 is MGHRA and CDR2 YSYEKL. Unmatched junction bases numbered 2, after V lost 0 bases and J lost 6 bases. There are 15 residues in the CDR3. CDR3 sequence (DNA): TGCGCCAGCAGCCAAGAGTCAGGGGGTAATTCACCCCTCCACTTT. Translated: CASSQESGGNSPLHF.

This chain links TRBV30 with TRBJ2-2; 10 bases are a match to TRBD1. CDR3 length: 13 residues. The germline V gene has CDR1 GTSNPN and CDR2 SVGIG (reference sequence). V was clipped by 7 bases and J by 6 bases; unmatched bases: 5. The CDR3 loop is CALGTGVAGELFF. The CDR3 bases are TGTGCCTTAGGGACAGGGGTAGCCGGGGAGCTGTTTTTT.

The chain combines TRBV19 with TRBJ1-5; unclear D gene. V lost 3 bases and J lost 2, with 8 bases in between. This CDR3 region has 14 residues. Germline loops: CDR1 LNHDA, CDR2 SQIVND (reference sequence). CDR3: CASSMWQRNQPQHF. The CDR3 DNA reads TGTGCCAGTAGTATGTGGCAGCGCAATCAGCCCCAGCATTTT.

The CDR3: CASNLEGSRNSPLHF. The CDR3 DNA sequence: TGTGCCAGCAACTTAGAGGGGAGCCGGAATTCACCCCTCCACTTT. The genes are TRBV9 and TRBJ1-6, with D perhaps TRBD1 (5 bases). CDR3 length: 15 amino acids. Trimming shortened V by 6 bases and J by 7 bases, and 17 bases separated the two germline ends. Germline CDR1 and CDR2: SGDLS and YYNGEE.